These 20 T cell receptor beta chains share one sample of origin, sequenced in a study of CD8 T cells in Susac syndrome. Reverse transcription of roughly 0.5 to 1 ug RNA was performed with random hexamers. TCRdb re-derived calls from the immunoSEQ multiplex PCR reads in MiXCR, one entry per CDR3 protein. The table shows some 120,000 distinct CDR3 sequences, with approximately 96% occurring only once. Sequencing used CD8+ T cells from PBMCs. The receptors here all came from a human donor with Susac syndrome.

This chain connects TRBV30 to TRBJ1-5, with D unresolved. V gave up 1 base and J gave up 4 bases, with 17 bases separating them. Germline CDR1 reads GTSNPN; CDR2 reads SVGIG (reference sequence). The length of the CDR3 is 16 residues. CDR3 nucleotides: TGTGCCTGGAGTGGTTCGGCGGACGGAGTAAATCAGCCCCAGCATTTT. The encoded protein is CAWSGSADGVNQPQHF.

V and J are TRBV2 and TRBJ1-2; D is undetermined. The CDR3 sequence is 13 residues long. Germline CDR1 and CDR2: SNHLY and FYNNEI. Trimming left V 3 bases short and J 3 bases short, with 8 bases between. In DNA form, the CDR3 reads TGTGCCAGCAGTGACCTACAAGACTATGGCTACACCTTC. It encodes CASSDLQDYGYTF. Full variable domain (outside the CDR3, taken from reference TRBV2 and TRBJ1-2): EPEVTQTPSHQVTQMGQEVILRCVPISNHLYFYWYRQILGQKVEFLVSFYNNEISEKSEIFDDQFSVERPDGSNFTLKIRSTKLEDSAMYFCASSDLQDYGYTFGSGTRLTVV.

This chain uses TRBV5-4 with TRBJ1-2; 11 bases fit TRBD1. CDR1 and CDR2 from the germline V gene are SGHNT and YYREEE (reference sequence). After removal of 4 bases from V and 3 bases from J, the junction contained 8 bases not matched to a gene. This CDR3 contains 16 residues. The CDR3 sequence: CASSPAGTGGDYGYTF. The CDR3, as DNA: TGTGCCAGCAGCCCGGCCGGGACAGGGGGAGACTATGGCTACACCTTC.

The chain couples TRBV6-2 or TRBV6-3 to TRBJ2-3; D not certain. The V end was cut by 2 bases, the J end by 6 bases, with 6 bases between. The CDR3 contains 12 residues. Per germline, CDR1 MNHEY and CDR2 SVGEGT. The CDR3 sequence is CASSYAVDTQYF. The CDR3 DNA sequence: TGTGCCAGCAGTTACGCGGTGGATACGCAGTATTTT.

The chain recombines TRBV9 with TRBJ1-1, with TRBD1 as a possible D gene (5 bases). Germline V gene sequence: CDR1 SGDLS, CDR2 YYNGEE. CDR3 length: 15 residues. Trimming stripped 0 bases from V and 0 bases from J, with 9 bases between. The CDR3 region has the DNA TGTGCCAGCAGCGTAGATACAGGCATGAACACTGAAGCTTTCTTT. Protein product: CASSVDTGMNTEAFF.

CDR3 nucleotides: TGTGCCAGCAGCCAAGATCTGCCAGGGGTGAGCTCCTACGAGCAGTACTTC. Protein: CASSQDLPGVSSYEQYF. The J gene is TRBJ2-7, the V gene TRBV3-1, with D perhaps matching TRBD1 (6 bases). Germline CDR1 reads LGHDT; CDR2 reads YNNKEL (reference sequence). The V gene lost 0 bases and the J gene lost 0 bases, with 15 bases spanning the gap. The CDR3 runs 17 residues.

The gene calls are TRBV20-1 and TRBJ2-7; 9 bases fit TRBD2. This CDR3 region has 14 residues. The germline V gene has CDR1 DFQATT and CDR2 SNEGSKA (reference sequence). V lost 1 base, J lost 3 bases, and 4 bases stayed unmatched. CDR3 sequence reads: CSARGASGIYEQYF. The DNA for the CDR3 is TGCAGTGCTAGAGGGGCTAGCGGGATCTACGAGCAGTACTTC.

This clonotype was seen a few times. The rearrangement links TRBV6-5 to TRBJ1-2; unclear D gene. The germline gives CDR1 MNHEY, CDR2 SVGAGI. The V and J ends lost 9 bases and 2 bases respectively, with 13 bases between them. CDR3 length equals 13 residues. The CDR3 coding sequence is TGTGCCAGTTCACCCGACGGGAACTATGGCTACACCTTC. Its protein is CASSPDGNYGYTF.

The chain recombines TRBV10-3 with TRBJ1-2; D is uncertain. CDR3 length: 12 residues. CDR1 and CDR2 (germline): ENHRY, SYGVKD. The V end lost 2 bases, the J end lost 2 bases, and 3 bases lay between the germline ends. CDR3 bases: TGTGCCATCAGTGAGGCGAACTATGGCTACACCTTC. Amino acids: CAISEANYGYTF.

This chain connects TRBV7-6 to TRBJ2-3; D call uncertain. The ends were cut back, 1 base at V and 6 bases at J, with 8 bases in the middle. This CDR3 spans 13 amino acids. Germline V gene data show CDR1 as SGHVS and CDR2 as FNYEAQ. In DNA, the CDR3 is TGTGCCAGCAGCTTAGGCTCGTTGGATACGCAGTATTTT. It codes for CASSLGSLDTQYF.

V is TRBV27 and J is TRBJ1-5, with a weak D call TRBD1 (5 bases). V was clipped by 3 bases and J by 4 bases, with 10 bases between them. The CDR3 extends over 14 amino acids. The germline gives CDR1 MNHEY, CDR2 SMNVEV (reference sequence). CDR3 in amino acids: CASSFRGPNQPQHF. The CDR3 nucleotides are TGTGCCAGCAGTTTCCGGGGACCGAATCAGCCCCAGCATTTT.

The chain is built from TRBV30 and TRBJ2-7; D may be TRBD2 (6 bases). Looked up from germline, CDR1 is GTSNPN and CDR2 is SVGIG (reference sequence). The CDR3 covers 19 residues. V was trimmed by 0 bases and J by 2 bases, leaving 26 bases between them. Written as DNA, the CDR3 is TGTGCCTGGAGTGTACACTCCGCTGGCGGGACCACCTTCCCCTACGAGCAGTACTTC. Residues: CAWSVHSAGGTTFPYEQYF.

This chain joins TRBV6-1 and TRBJ1-5, with D possibly TRBD1 on 6 matching bases. The CDR3 consists of 14 residues. Per the germline V gene, CDR1 is MNHNS and CDR2 is SASEGT. The germline V and J ends were trimmed by 7 bases and 5 bases, with 15 bases remaining between them. For the CDR3, the DNA is TGTGCCAGCAATACCAGGACAGAGGATCAGCCCCAGCATTTT. This translates into CASNTRTEDQPQHF.

The rearrangement uses TRBV6-4 and TRBJ1-2, with D unclear. The CDR3 runs to 15 residues. The germline CDR1 and CDR2 sequences are MRHNA and SNTAGT. V was trimmed by 0 bases and J by 4 bases, leaving 12 bases between them. The CDR3 sequence is CASSDSSDGSYGYTF. The CDR3 DNA reads TGTGCCAGCAGTGACTCGAGCGACGGATCCTATGGCTACACCTTC.

The gene calls are TRBV7-9 and TRBJ2-7; the match to TRBD2 covers 11 bases. From germline, CDR1 is SEHNR and CDR2 FQNEAQ (reference sequence). V lost 5 bases, J lost 3 bases, and 9 bases stayed unmatched. CDR3 length equals 16 residues. The CDR3 here is CASSQTSGSGSYEQYF. The CDR3 bases are TGTGCCAGCAGCCAAACTAGCGGGAGCGGTAGCTACGAGCAGTACTTC.

The chain employs TRBV6-5 and TRBJ1-6, with D possibly TRBD1 on 5 matching bases. Germline V gives CDR1 MNHEY, CDR2 SVGAGI. The germline V and J ends were trimmed by 4 bases and 5 bases, with 12 bases remaining between them. The CDR3 has 15 amino acids. The CDR3 is CASSSAGGDNSPLHF. DNA for the CDR3: TGTGCCAGCAGTTCTGCGGGGGGGGATAATTCACCCCTCCACTTT.

CDR3 residues: CASSSGARDREETQYF. CDR3 bases: TGTGCCAGCAGCTCAGGGGCCCGGGACAGGGAAGAGACCCAGTACTTC. The rearrangement links TRBV13 to TRBJ2-5; 9 bases map to TRBD1. Germline assignment: CDR1 PRHDT and CDR2 FYEKMQ (reference sequence). This CDR3 spans 16 amino acids. V was clipped by 4 bases and J by 3 bases; unmatched bases: 9.

The DNA of the CDR3 is TGTGCCAGCAGGAGGTCTGGGACAGGGTCTGGAAACACCATATATTTT. Translation gives CASRRSGTGSGNTIYF. The gene calls are TRBV6-1 and TRBJ1-3; 9 bases line up with TRBD1. The CDR3 is 16 amino acids. V was clipped by 6 bases and J by 1 base; unmatched bases: 7. CDR1 is MNHNS, CDR2 SASEGT, per germline.

This chain links TRBV12-3 or TRBV12-4 with TRBJ2-1; possible D gene TRBD2, 6 bases. The V gene lost 5 bases and the J gene lost 5 bases, with 10 bases spanning the gap. The CDR3 is 13 amino acids. The CDR3 region is CASSPGTHNEQFF. Written as DNA, the CDR3 is TGTGCCAGCAGTCCCGGGACTCACAATGAGCAGTTCTTC.

The chain links TRBV5-1 to TRBJ2-7; TRBD2 matches at 7 bases. Germline lookup yields CDR1 SGHRS and CDR2 YFSETQ. CDR3 size: 14 residues. V was pared by 0 bases and J by 3 bases, with 3 bases of the junction left unmatched. The CDR3 nucleotides are TGCGCCAGCAGCTTGGCCGGGACTAACTACGAGCAGTACTTC. Protein product: CASSLAGTNYEQYF.